Below are 22 T cell receptor beta chains sequenced from a single sample in a study of T cells in Graves' hyperthyroidism and ophthalmopathy. RNA transcripts gave rise to amplified TCR beta CDR3 regions. HTBI primers were the set used in a first-round RT-PCR of the TCR CDR3. TCRdb reanalysed the multiplex PCR reads using MiXCR and keeps one entry per CDR3 protein. The sample lists roughly 800,000 distinct CDR3 sequences, about two fifths occurring once. Material for sequencing was blood. The receptors were sampled from a man younger than 35 with Graves' hyperthyroidism.

The chain links TRBV19 to TRBJ2-7, with TRBD2 matching 8 bases. The J segment lost 6 bases and the V segment lost 9 bases, leaving 13 bases of the junction unmatched. Germline V CDR1 and CDR2: LNHDA, SQIVND (reference sequence). There are 14 residues in the CDR3. CDR3 bases: TGTGCCAGCAGTCCCGGGAGGGATAGGGGCGAGCAGTACTTC. Protein sequence: CASSPGRDRGEQYF.

This chain joins TRBV29-1 and TRBJ1-4, with TRBD1 matching 11 bases. Germline CDR1 is SQVTM and CDR2 is ANQGSEA. The CDR3 runs to 13 residues. V shed 6 bases and J 8 bases; nucleotides not matched to a gene: 5. The CDR3 is CSVGQGAGEKLFF. The CDR3 coding sequence is TGCAGCGTAGGACAGGGGGCGGGAGAAAAACTGTTTTTT.

In regard to this clonotype: A read error may produce the germline difference seen at one junction end. The rearrangement uses TRBV7-9 and TRBJ2-7; no firm D call. The CDR3 is 15 residues long. Germline values: CDR1 SEHNR, CDR2 FQNEAQ (reference sequence). CDR3 in amino acids: CASRVVAKLSYGQYF. The CDR3 region has the DNA TGTGCCAGCCGTGTTGTCGCGAAGCTTTCCTACGGGCAGTACTTC.

This chain connects TRBV20-1 to TRBJ1-5; D is perhaps TRBD1 (6 bases). Germline lookup yields CDR1 DFQATT and CDR2 SNEGSKA (reference sequence). The CDR3 has 18 residues. Trimming removed 3 bases at V and 0 bases at J, with 21 bases between. The CDR3 bases are TGCAGTGCTAGGGAGTTATCGGCAGGGGAGATTAGCAATCAGCCCCAGCATTTT. Encoded protein: CSARELSAGEISNQPQHF.

This chain uses TRBV2 with TRBJ1-5; D unclear. The CDR3 extends over 14 amino acids. V gave up 3 bases and J gave up 0 bases, with 6 bases separating them. The germline gives CDR1 SNHLY, CDR2 FYNNEI. CDR3 in amino acids: CASSDTSSNQPQHF. CDR3 DNA sequence: TGTGCCAGCAGTGACACCTCTAGCAATCAGCCCCAGCATTTT.

The table lists this clonotype with a few counts. The chain carries TRBV4-1 and TRBJ1-2; D gene uncertain. Germline values: CDR1 MGHRA, CDR2 YSYEKL. The V end was cut by 1 base, the J end by 5 bases, with 11 bases between. The CDR3 totals 14 residues. CDR3 in amino acids: CASSQVEGRYGYTF. The CDR3 nucleotides are TGCGCCAGCAGCCAAGTAGAGGGCAGGTATGGCTACACCTTC.

Worth noting for this clonotype: Mismatch with germline at one junction end may stem from a read error. This rearrangement joins TRBV2 to TRBJ2-7, with D unclear. This CDR3 region has 10 residues. The germline V gene encodes CDR1 SNHLY and CDR2 FYNNEI. Here the CDR3 DNA reads TGTGCCAGCAGTGCGCTCTTGGCCGACTTC. It translates to CASSALLADF.

The sample holds a few counts of this clonotype. This sequence joins TRBV7-8 and TRBJ2-7, with 7 bases fitting TRBD1. CDR1 is SGHVS and CDR2 is FQNEAQ in the germline V gene. The CDR3 extends over 15 amino acids. With V trimmed by 6 bases and J by 6 bases, 14 bases remained unmatched. In nucleotides, the CDR3 is TGTGCCAGCAGTCGAACCAGACAGGGAATGAGCGAGCAGTACTTC. Translating gives CASSRTRQGMSEQYF.

This clonotype was counted at least ten times. The chain has TRBV20-1 and TRBJ2-5, with D possibly TRBD2 on 6 matching bases. Germline loops: CDR1 DFQATT, CDR2 SNEGSKA (reference sequence). V lost 3 bases to trimming and J lost 0 bases, with 14 bases between them. The CDR3 runs 15 residues. The CDR3 DNA is TGCAGTGCTAGCGGGCTAGCGAGAGACCAAGAGACCCAGTACTTC. It specifies CSASGLARDQETQYF.

The J gene is TRBJ1-1, the V gene TRBV7-8; D is undetermined. This CDR3 spans 16 amino acids. V was clipped by 5 bases and J by 4 bases, with 20 bases between them. Germline V gives CDR1 SGHVS, CDR2 FQNEAQ. The CDR3 sequence is CASSPSANNWLTEAFF. For the CDR3, the DNA is TGTGCCAGCAGCCCGTCGGCTAACAACTGGCTCACTGAAGCTTTCTTT.

The table lists this clonotype with many counts. This chain joins TRBV15 and TRBJ1-2, with a tentative D call TRBD1 (6 bases). V was trimmed by 5 bases and J by 6 bases, leaving 19 bases between them. The germline CDR1 and CDR2 sequences are LNHNV and YYDKDF (reference sequence). The CDR3 covers 15 residues. This CDR3 is CATSPGTSNWNGYTF. CDR3 sequence (DNA): TGTGCCACCAGCCCTGGGACATCTAACTGGAATGGCTACACCTTC. Variable domain in full (rest from reference TRBV15 and TRBJ1-2): DAMVIQNPRYQVTQFGKPVTLSCSQTLNHNVMYWYQQKSSQAPKLLFHYYDKDFNNEADTPDNFQSRRPNTSFCFLDIRSPGLGDTAMYLCATSPGTSNWNGYTFGSGTRLTVV.

This chain's CDR3 is CSAQPRVFRNQPQHF. CDR3 DNA sequence: TGCAGTGCCCAACCCAGGGTTTTTCGCAATCAGCCCCAGCATTTT. The chain recombines TRBV20-1 with TRBJ1-5; maybe TRBD1 (5 bases). There are 15 residues in the CDR3. CDR1 and CDR2 from the germline V gene are DFQATT and SNEGSKA (reference sequence). V was pared by 6 bases and J by 2 bases, with 17 bases between.

With regard to this clonotype: A read error is possible here, since a much larger clone lies one base away. This chain links TRBV5-5 with TRBJ1-6; 10 bases are shared with TRBD1. The CDR3 is 15 residues long. The germline CDR1 and CDR2 sequences are SGHKS and YYEKEE (reference sequence). CDR3 nucleotides: TGTGCCAGCAACTTGGACAGGGGGTTTAATTCACCCCTCCACTTT. This encodes CASNLDRGFNSPLHF.

This chain links TRBV10-3 with TRBJ2-3; D might be TRBD2 (6 bases). Germline CDR1 and CDR2: ENHRY and SYGVKD. V shed 3 bases and J shed 6 bases, with 7 bases lying between them. The CDR3 sequence is 12 residues long. CDR3 sequence (DNA): TGTGCCATCAGTGACCTAGCGGATACGCAGTATTTT. This sequence encodes CAISDLADTQYF.

Only a few counts were recorded for this clonotype. This chain links TRBV7-2 with TRBJ2-2; 8 bases map to TRBD1. The CDR3 runs 15 residues. Per the germline V gene, CDR1 is SGHTA and CDR2 is FQGNSA. J was trimmed by 8 bases and V by 0 bases; bases with no gene match: 5. This CDR3 is CASSLAQGAIGELFF. As DNA, the CDR3 is TGTGCCAGCAGCTTAGCGCAGGGGGCGATAGGGGAGCTGTTTTTT.

This clonotype was observed a handful of times. V usage is TRBV9 and J usage is TRBJ2-7; D is possibly TRBD1 (6 bases). V lost 4 bases and J 6 bases, leaving 20 bases between the germline ends. CDR1 SGDLS and CDR2 YYNGEE come from the germline V gene. The CDR3 has 15 amino acids. CDR3 loop: CASSPSGRGVVEQYF. The CDR3 DNA reads as TGTGCCAGCAGCCCCAGCGGCAGGGGAGTCGTCGAGCAGTACTTC.

This clonotype turned up a few times. V gene TRBV20-1 combines with J gene TRBJ2-2, with D maybe TRBD1 (6 bases). The CDR3 is 15 amino acids. The V gene's germline CDR1 is DFQATT and CDR2 SNEGSKA (reference sequence). Trimming shortened V by 0 bases and J by 7 bases, and 15 bases separated the two germline ends. The CDR3: CSARDQARGGGELFF. DNA for the CDR3: TGCAGTGCTAGAGATCAGGCCAGGGGCGGCGGGGAGCTGTTTTTT.

The genes are TRBV10-2 and TRBJ2-6, with 13 bases aligning to TRBD2. With 5 bases clipped from V and 2 bases from J, the junction kept 3 bases outside the gene matches. Germline loops: CDR1 WSHSY, CDR2 SAAADI. The CDR3 covers 17 residues. Here the CDR3 DNA reads TGCGCCAGCAGTTATGGACTAGCGGGAGCTGGGGCCAACGTCCTGACTTTC. It translates to CASSYGLAGAGANVLTF.

Many counts were recorded for this clonotype. This chain joins TRBV29-1 and TRBJ2-2, with D perhaps TRBD1 (6 bases). Germline V gives CDR1 SQVTM, CDR2 ANQGSEA. The CDR3 loop spans 17 amino acids. Trimming took off 3 bases at V and 0 bases at J, with 17 bases between the two ends. DNA of the CDR3: TGCAGCGTTGAGGGACACCCAGAGGCGACGAACACCGGGGAGCTGTTTTTT. It codes for CSVEGHPEATNTGELFF.

The chain carries TRBV7-9 and TRBJ1-1, with TRBD1 matching over 8 bases. The CDR3 runs to 15 residues. From germline, CDR1 is SEHNR and CDR2 FQNEAQ (reference sequence). Trimming removed 5 bases from V and 0 bases from J; junction bases left unmatched: 5. CDR3 DNA sequence: TGTGCCAGCAGCAAGACAGGGGTCCTGAACACTGAAGCTTTCTTT. Residues: CASSKTGVLNTEAFF.

On this clonotype: A read error may produce the germline difference seen at one junction end. The chain carries TRBV10-3 and TRBJ2-5, with 13 nucleotides matching TRBD2. Per the germline V gene, CDR1 is ENHRY and CDR2 is SYGVKD. This CDR3 spans 16 amino acids. In DNA form, the CDR3 reads TGTGCCAGCAGTCAGACTAGCGGGGGGACCGGGGAGACCCAGTACTTC. As protein: CASSQTSGGTGETQYF.

In this sample, this clonotype turned up a few times. The rearrangement uses TRBV6-5 and TRBJ1-2, with 8 positions matching TRBD1. V shed 7 bases, J shed 8 bases, and the junction held 12 bases outside the gene matches. The CDR3 extends over 14 amino acids. The germline gives CDR1 MNHEY, CDR2 SVGAGI. Written as DNA, the CDR3 is TGTGCCAGCACTCCCGCACGGGACAGGCAAGGCTACACCTTC. Its protein is CASTPARDRQGYTF.